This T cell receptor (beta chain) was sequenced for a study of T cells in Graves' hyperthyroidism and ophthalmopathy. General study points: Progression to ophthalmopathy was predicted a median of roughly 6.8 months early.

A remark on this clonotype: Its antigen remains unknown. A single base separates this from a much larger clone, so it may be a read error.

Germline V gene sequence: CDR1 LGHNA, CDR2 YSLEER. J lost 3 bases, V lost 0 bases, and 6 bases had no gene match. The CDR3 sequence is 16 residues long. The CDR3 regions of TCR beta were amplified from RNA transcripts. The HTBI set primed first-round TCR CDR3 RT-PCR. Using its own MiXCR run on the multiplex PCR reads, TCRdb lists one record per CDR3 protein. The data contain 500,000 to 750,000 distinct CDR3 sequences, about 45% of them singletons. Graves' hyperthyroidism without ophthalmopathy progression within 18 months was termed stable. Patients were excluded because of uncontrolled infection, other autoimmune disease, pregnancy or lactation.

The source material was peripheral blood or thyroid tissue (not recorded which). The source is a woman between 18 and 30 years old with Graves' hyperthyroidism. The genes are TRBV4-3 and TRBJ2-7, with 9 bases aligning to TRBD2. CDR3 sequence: CASSQDASGTLYEQYF. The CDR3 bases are TGCGCCAGCAGCCAAGACGCTAGCGGGACCCTCTACGAGCAGTACTTC.